This T cell receptor beta chain was sequenced in a study of T cell changes during pregnancy in multiple sclerosis. CDR3 length: 13 residues. V dropped 4 bases and J dropped 7 bases, with 12 bases sitting between them. The V gene's germline CDR1 is SGDLS and CDR2 YYNGEE. The repertoire was sequenced with immunoSEQ multiplex PCR; TCRdb's copy has only in-frame clones and lacks some. The sample holds about 120,000 clones, roughly 92% seen once. The chain employs TRBV9 and TRBJ1-3; tentative D call: TRBD1 (5 bases). The sample in question was peripheral blood, obtained before pregnancy. This TCR came from a female donor with multiple sclerosis, enrolled in a pregnancy study. The CDR3 is CASSKDIGNTIYF. As DNA, the CDR3 is TGTGCCAGCAGCAAGGACATCGGGAACACCATATATTTT.